This T cell receptor (beta chain) was profiled in a study of blood T cell repertoires in COVID-19. As originally analysed: Amplification from reference gene primers served as the basis for estimated nucleated cell counts. TCRdb's table, derived via immunoSEQ multiplex PCR, lists solely in-frame clones and lacks some. V, J and clone size derive from that table, while D and trimming were established from the DNA sequence. This sample has under 200,000 clones, with 88% found just once. This CDR3 is built from 18 residues. Losses at the gene ends were 6 bases for V and 0 bases for J; bases not matched to a gene: 5. Germline assignment: CDR1 MNHEY and CDR2 SVGEGT. The participants were between roughly 18 and 90 years old and came from some 23 US areas. Researchers sorted participants into cohorts using their self-reported clinical history. Two negative PCRs, clearance, or symptom resolution characterized the recovered Cohort 3 donors.

Sequencing used PBMCs or T cells enriched from blood (not recorded which). The clonotype comes from a woman between 45 and 65 years old who had recovered from COVID-19. The J gene is TRBJ2-1, the V gene TRBV6-2 or TRBV6-3; TRBD2 matches at 16 bases. This chain's CDR3 is CASSGTSGGASSYNEQFF. Written as DNA, the CDR3 is TGTGCCAGCAGCGGGACTAGCGGGGGGGCGAGCTCCTACAATGAGCAGTTCTTC.